These 13 T cell receptor beta chains share one sample of origin, sequenced in a study of cytomegalovirus exposure and HLA in healthy donors. The PCR employed 60 Vbeta primers together with 13 Jbeta primers. The protocol was immunoSEQ multiplex PCR, while the TCRdb copy is restricted to in-frame clones and leaves out a portion. The table shows about 98,000 clones, with around 75% occurring only once. The sequencing input was PBMCs. The source is a young man in good health and CMV-seropositive.

The J gene is TRBJ1-5, the V gene TRBV21-1. TRBV21-1 is a recognized pseudogene. The CDR3 is 19 amino acids. CDR3 sequence (DNA): TGTGCCAGCAGCAAAGCTCGTCGGGGGTGGTGGGATGGCAATCAGCCCCAGCATTTT. This sequence encodes CASSKARRGWWDGNQPQHF.

The CDR3 here is CASSWTSGVFNEQFF. The CDR3, as DNA: TGCGCCAGCTCTTGGACTAGCGGGGTATTTAATGAGCAGTTCTTC. V is TRBV5-1 and J is TRBJ2-1; 12 bases are a match to TRBD2. CDR3 length equals 15 residues. The V gene end was trimmed by 7 bases and the J gene end by 7 bases; junction bases not matched to a gene: 9. Per the germline V gene, CDR1 is SGHRS and CDR2 is YFSETQ.

The gene calls are TRBV5-1 and TRBJ2-6; 7 bases line up with TRBD1. The CDR3 spans 15 residues. The trim removed 4 bases at V and 4 bases at J, leaving 5 bases unmatched. Germline-derived CDR1 and CDR2 are SGHRS and YFSETQ. For the CDR3, the DNA is TGCGCCAGCAGCAAGACAGGGCACGGGGCCAACGTCCTGACTTTC. Translated, it gives CASSKTGHGANVLTF.

The V gene is TRBV4-2, the J gene TRBJ2-1; 12 positions agree with TRBD2. This CDR3 has 16 amino acids. Germline V gene data show CDR1 as LGHNA and CDR2 as YNFKEQ. The junction had 3 bases not matched to a gene; V was cut back by 0 bases and J by 6 bases. CDR3 DNA sequence: TGTGCCAGCAGCCAAGATCCTAGCGGGGGGGCCAATGAGCAGTTCTTC. Its translation: CASSQDPSGGANEQFF.

The chain links TRBV5-5 to TRBJ1-1, with a weak D call TRBD1 (6 bases). The germline V gene encodes CDR1 SGHKS and CDR2 YYEKEE (reference sequence). V lost 4 bases, J lost 3 bases, and 19 bases lay in between. The CDR3 runs to 16 residues. Here the CDR3 reads CASSRSQGSLDTEAFF. The CDR3 nucleotides read TGTGCCAGCAGCCGTTCACAGGGAAGTTTAGACACTGAAGCTTTCTTT.

The chain employs TRBV7-9 and TRBJ2-3, with 13 bases identical to TRBD2. Germline values: CDR1 SEHNR, CDR2 FQNEAQ (reference sequence). Germline trimming cut 5 bases from V and 3 bases from J; bases unmatched to any gene: 5. The length of the CDR3 is 16 residues. The CDR3 is CASSPTSGGATDTQYF. The CDR3 region has the DNA TGTGCCAGCAGCCCAACTAGCGGGGGGGCAACAGATACGCAGTATTTT. The full variable domain, its missing parts supplied by reference TRBV7-9 and TRBJ2-3, is DTGVSQNPRHKITKRGQNVTFRCDPISEHNRLYWYRQTLGQGPEFLTYFQNEAQLEKSRLLSDRFSAERPKGSFSTLEIQRTEQGDSAMYLCASSPTSGGATDTQYFGPGTRLTVL.

The chain couples TRBV27 to TRBJ1-2, with 7 positions matching TRBD1. Trimming took 6 bases from V and 4 from J; bases not matched to a gene: 8. The CDR3 consists of 14 residues. CDR1 is MNHEY, CDR2 SMNVEV, per germline (reference sequence). CDR3 amino acids: CASSMTGISYGYTF. The CDR3 DNA follows: TGTGCCAGCAGCATGACAGGGATATCCTATGGCTACACCTTC.

V and J are TRBV5-1 and TRBJ1-2; D ambiguous. V was cut by 0 bases and J by 4 bases, with 7 bases left in between. Germline-derived CDR1 and CDR2 are SGHRS and YFSETQ. The CDR3 spans 13 residues. In DNA, the CDR3 is TGCGCCAGCAGCTTGGGGGAGCCCTATGGCTACACCTTC. Amino acid sequence: CASSLGEPYGYTF.

The count of this clone is one. The chain carries TRBV10-3 and TRBJ2-1; 7 bases match TRBD2. V dropped 11 bases and J dropped 4; count of bases not matched to a gene: 14. This CDR3 has 15 amino acids. The germline CDR1 and CDR2 sequences are ENHRY and SYGVKD. CDR3 amino acids: CASQPASGKYNEQFF. The DNA of the CDR3 is TGTGCCTCACAGCCGGCTAGCGGAAAGTACAATGAGCAGTTCTTC.

J is TRBJ1-4 and V is TRBV6-1, with D possibly being TRBD1 (5 bases). Germline assignment: CDR1 MNHNS and CDR2 SASEGT. The V end was cut by 3 bases, the J end by 11 bases, with 10 bases between. The CDR3 has 12 amino acids. DNA for the CDR3: TGTGCCAGCAGTGATCCAGGGAGGAAACTGTTTTTT. It is translated as CASSDPGRKLFF.

The rearrangement joins TRBV27 to TRBJ2-3; 8 positions match TRBD2. The CDR3 has 15 residues. The germline V gene has CDR1 MNHEY and CDR2 SMNVEV (reference sequence). V was clipped by 5 bases and J by 3 bases; unmatched bases: 7. CDR3 sequence (DNA): TGTGCCAGCAGTCCGACTAGCGCGGGAACAGATACGCAGTATTTT. As protein: CASSPTSAGTDTQYF.

J is TRBJ1-1 and V is TRBV2; 7 positions match TRBD1. The germline V gene has CDR1 SNHLY and CDR2 FYNNEI. The length of the CDR3 is 16 residues. Germline trimming cut 6 bases from V and 6 bases from J; bases unmatched to any gene: 16. Here the CDR3 reads CASRPGTVGGEAEAFF. For the CDR3, the DNA is TGTGCCAGCAGGCCTGGGACAGTGGGAGGTGAGGCTGAAGCTTTCTTT.

This clone occurred a few times. The gene calls are TRBV5-1 and TRBJ2-4, with 7 bases fitting TRBD1. Germline V CDR1 and CDR2: SGHRS, YFSETQ. Trimming took 4 bases from V and 5 from J; bases not matched to a gene: 3. This CDR3 is 13 amino acids long. DNA for the CDR3: TGCGCCAGCAGCCCCGGGACAGAAAACATTCAGTACTTC. It translates to CASSPGTENIQYF.